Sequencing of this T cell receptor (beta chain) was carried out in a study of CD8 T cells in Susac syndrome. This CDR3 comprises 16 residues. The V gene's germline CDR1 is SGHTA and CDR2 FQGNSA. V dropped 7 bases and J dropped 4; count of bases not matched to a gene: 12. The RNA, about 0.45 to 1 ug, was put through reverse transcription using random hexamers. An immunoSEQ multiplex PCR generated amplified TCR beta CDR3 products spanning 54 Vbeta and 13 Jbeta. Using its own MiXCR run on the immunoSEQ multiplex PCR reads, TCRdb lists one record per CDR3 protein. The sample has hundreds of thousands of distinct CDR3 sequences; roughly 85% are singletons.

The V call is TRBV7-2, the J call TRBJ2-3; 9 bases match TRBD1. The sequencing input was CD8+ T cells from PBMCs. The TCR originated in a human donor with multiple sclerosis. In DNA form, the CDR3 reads TGTGCCAGCACTTTAGCCGGGACAGGGATTGCAGATACGCAGTATTTT. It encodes CASTLAGTGIADTQYF. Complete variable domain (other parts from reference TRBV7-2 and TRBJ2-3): GAGVSQSPSNKVTEKGKDVELRCDPISGHTALYWYRQSLGQGLEFLIYFQGNSAPDKSGLPSDRFSAERTGGSVSTLTIQRTQQEDSAVYLCASTLAGTGIADTQYFGPGTRLTVL.